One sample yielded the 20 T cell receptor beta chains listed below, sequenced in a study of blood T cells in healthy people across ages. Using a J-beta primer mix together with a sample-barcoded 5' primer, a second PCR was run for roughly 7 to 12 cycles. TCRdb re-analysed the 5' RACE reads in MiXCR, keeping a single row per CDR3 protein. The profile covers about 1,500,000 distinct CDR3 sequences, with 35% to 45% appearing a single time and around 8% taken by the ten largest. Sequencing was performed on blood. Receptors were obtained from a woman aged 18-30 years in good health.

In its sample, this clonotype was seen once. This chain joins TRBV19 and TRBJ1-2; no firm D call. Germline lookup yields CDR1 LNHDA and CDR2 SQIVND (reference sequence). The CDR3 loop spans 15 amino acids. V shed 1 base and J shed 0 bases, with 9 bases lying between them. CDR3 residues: CASSIAHSPNYGYTF. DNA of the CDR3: TGTGCCAGTAGTATAGCGCACTCTCCTAACTATGGCTACACCTTC.

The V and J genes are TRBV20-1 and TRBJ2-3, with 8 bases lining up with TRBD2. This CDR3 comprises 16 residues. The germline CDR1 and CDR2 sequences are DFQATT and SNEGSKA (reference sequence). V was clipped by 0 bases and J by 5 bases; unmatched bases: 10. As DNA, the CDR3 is TGCAGTGCTAGAGATAGGGCGGGAGGCCAGGGAGATACGCAGTATTTT. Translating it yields CSARDRAGGQGDTQYF.

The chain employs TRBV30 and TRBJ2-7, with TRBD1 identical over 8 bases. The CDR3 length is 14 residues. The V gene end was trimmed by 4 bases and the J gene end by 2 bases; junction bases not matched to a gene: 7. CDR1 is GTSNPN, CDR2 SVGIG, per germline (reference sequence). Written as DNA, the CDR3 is TGTGCCTGGACCGGACAGGGCCGTACCTACGAGCAGTACTTC. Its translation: CAWTGQGRTYEQYF.

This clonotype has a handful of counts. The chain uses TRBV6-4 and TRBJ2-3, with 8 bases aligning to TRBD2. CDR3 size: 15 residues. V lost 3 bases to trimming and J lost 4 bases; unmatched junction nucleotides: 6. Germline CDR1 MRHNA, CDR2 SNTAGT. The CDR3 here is CASSEGRGAPDTQYF. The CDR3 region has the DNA TGTGCCAGCAGTGAGGGGCGGGGGGCCCCAGATACGCAGTATTTT.

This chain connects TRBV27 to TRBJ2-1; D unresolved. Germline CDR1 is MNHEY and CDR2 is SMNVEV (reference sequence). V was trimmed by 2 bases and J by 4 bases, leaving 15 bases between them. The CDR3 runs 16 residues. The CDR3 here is CASSLPAPKTYNEQFF. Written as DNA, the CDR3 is TGTGCCAGCAGTTTACCAGCCCCGAAGACTTACAATGAGCAGTTCTTC.

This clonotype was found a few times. CDR3 protein: CASSPRDRGSNEQFF. The CDR3 DNA reads TGTGCCAGCAGCCCCCGGGACAGGGGAAGTAATGAGCAGTTCTTC. J is TRBJ2-1 and V is TRBV4-2, with 10 bases that match TRBD1. CDR1 and CDR2 from the germline V gene are LGHNA and YNFKEQ. Losses at the gene ends were 4 bases for V and 7 bases for J; bases not matched to a gene: 7. CDR3 length: 15 residues.

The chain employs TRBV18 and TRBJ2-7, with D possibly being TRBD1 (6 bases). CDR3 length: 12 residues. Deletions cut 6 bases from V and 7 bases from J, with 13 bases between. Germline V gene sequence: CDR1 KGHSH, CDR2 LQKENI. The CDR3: CASSYDRREQYF. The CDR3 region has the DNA TGTGCCAGCTCGTACGACAGGCGGGAGCAGTACTTC.

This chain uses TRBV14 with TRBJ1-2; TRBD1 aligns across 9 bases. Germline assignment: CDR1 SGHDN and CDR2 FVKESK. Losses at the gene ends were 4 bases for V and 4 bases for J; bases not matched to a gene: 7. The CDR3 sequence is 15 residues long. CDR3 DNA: TGTGCCAGCAGCCGGAACAGGGGGCGATTCTATGGCTACACCTTC. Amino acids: CASSRNRGRFYGYTF.

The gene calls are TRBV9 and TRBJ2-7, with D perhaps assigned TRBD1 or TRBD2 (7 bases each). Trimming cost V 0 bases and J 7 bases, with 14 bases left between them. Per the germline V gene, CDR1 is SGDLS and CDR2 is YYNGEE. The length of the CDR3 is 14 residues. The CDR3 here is CASSVGRGGNEQYF. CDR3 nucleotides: TGTGCCAGCAGCGTAGGCAGGGGGGGCAATGAGCAGTACTTC.

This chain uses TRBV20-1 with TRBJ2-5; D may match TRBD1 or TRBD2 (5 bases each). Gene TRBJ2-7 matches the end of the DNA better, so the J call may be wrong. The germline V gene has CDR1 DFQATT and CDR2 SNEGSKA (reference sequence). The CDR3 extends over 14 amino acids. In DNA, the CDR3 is TGCAGTGCTAGGCCGGGACGCCTGGAGGACGAGCAGTACTTC. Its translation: CSARPGRLEDEQYF.

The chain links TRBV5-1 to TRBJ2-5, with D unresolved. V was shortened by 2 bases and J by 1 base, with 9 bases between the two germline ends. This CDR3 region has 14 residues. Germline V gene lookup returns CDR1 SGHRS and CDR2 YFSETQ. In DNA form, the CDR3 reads TGCGCCAGCAGCTTTAGGGTTTTCCAAGAGACCCAGTACTTC. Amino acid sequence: CASSFRVFQETQYF.

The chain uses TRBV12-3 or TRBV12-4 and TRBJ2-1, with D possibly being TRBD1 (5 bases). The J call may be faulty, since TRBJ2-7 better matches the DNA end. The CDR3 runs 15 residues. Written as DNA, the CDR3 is TGTGCCAGCACCCTCGTAGGGGTATCCTACAATGAGCAGTACTTC. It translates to CASTLVGVSYNEQYF.

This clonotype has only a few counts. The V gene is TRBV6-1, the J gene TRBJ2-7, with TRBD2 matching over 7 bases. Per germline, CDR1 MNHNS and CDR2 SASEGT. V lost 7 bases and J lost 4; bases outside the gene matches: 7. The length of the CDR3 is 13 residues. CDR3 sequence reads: CASIPGLLYEQYF. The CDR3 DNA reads TGTGCCAGCATCCCGGGACTACTTTACGAGCAGTACTTC.

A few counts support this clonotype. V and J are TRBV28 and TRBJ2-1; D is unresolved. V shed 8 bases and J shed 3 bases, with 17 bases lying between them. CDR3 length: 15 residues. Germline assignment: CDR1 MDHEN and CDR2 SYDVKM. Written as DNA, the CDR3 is TGTGCCAGCTTTTCCATGGGCCCCTTCTACAATGAGCAGTTCTTC. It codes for CASFSMGPFYNEQFF. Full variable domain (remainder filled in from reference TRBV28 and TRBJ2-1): DVKVTQSSRYLVKRTGEKVFLECVQDMDHENMFWYRQDPGLGLRLIYFSYDVKMKEKGDIPEGYSVSREKKERFSLILESASTNQTSMYLCASFSMGPFYNEQFFGPGTRLTVL.

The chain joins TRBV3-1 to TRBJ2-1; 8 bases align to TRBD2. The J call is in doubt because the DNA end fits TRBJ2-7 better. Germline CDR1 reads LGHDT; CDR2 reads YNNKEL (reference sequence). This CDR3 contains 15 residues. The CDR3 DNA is TGTGCCAGCAGCCAGACTAGCGCGTCCTACAATGAGCAGTACTTC. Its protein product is CASSQTSASYNEQYF.

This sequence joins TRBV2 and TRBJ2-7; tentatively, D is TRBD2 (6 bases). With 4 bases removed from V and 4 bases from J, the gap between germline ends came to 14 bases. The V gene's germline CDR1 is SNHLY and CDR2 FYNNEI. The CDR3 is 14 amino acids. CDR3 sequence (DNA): TGTGCCAGCAGTGGAGATATCGGGGGATACGAGCAGTACTTC. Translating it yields CASSGDIGGYEQYF.

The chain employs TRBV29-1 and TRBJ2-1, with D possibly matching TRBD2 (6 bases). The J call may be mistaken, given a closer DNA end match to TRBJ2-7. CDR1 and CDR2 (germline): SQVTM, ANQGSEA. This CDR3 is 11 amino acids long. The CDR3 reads CSTSSYNEQYF. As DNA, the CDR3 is TGCAGCACTAGCTCCTACAATGAGCAGTACTTC.

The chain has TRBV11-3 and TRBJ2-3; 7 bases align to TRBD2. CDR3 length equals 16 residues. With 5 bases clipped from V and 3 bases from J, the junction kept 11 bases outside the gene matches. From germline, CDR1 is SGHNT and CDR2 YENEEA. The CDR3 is CASSRGGDFSTDTQYF. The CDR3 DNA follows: TGTGCCAGCAGCCGGGGAGGGGACTTCTCAACAGATACGCAGTATTTT.

The CDR3 DNA follows: TGCGCCAGCACCCTCGGGACCTCAATAGGAGAGACCCAGTACTTC. The encoded protein is CASTLGTSIGETQYF. The V and J genes are TRBV5-1 and TRBJ2-5; either TRBD1 or TRBD2 may fit D (5 bases each). This CDR3 has 15 residues. Germline assignment: CDR1 SGHRS and CDR2 YFSETQ. V lost 6 bases and J 4 bases, leaving 19 bases between the germline ends.

This chain's CDR3 is CASSQGGSGYQPQHF. In nucleotides, the CDR3 is TGTGCCAGCAGCCAGGGAGGCAGCGGGTATCAGCCCCAGCATTTT. The rearrangement joins TRBV11-2 to TRBJ1-5; a possible D gene is TRBD1 (5 bases). CDR1 and CDR2 from the germline V gene are SGHAT and FQNNGV. The CDR3 is made up of 15 amino acids. V lost 5 bases to trimming and J lost 5 bases, with 16 bases between them.